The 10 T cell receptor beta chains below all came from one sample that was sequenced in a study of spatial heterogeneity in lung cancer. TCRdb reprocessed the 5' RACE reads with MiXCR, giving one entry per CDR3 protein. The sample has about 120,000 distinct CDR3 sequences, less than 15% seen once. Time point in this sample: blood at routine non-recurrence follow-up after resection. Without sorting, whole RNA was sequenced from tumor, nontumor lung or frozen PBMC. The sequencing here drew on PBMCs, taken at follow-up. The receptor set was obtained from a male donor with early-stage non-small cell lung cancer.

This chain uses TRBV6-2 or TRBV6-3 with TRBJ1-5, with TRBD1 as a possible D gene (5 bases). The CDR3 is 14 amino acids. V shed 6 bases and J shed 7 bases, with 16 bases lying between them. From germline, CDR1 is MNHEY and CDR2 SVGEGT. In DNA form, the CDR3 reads TGTGCCAGCAGCCCAGCAGGGAATCTGCAGCCCCAGCATTTT. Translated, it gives CASSPAGNLQPQHF.

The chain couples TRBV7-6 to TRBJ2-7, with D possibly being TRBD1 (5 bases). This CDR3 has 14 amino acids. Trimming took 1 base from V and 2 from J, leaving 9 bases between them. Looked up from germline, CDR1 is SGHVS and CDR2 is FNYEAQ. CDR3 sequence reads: CASSLGQGTYEQYF. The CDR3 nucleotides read TGTGCCAGCAGCTTAGGGCAGGGCACCTACGAGCAGTACTTC.

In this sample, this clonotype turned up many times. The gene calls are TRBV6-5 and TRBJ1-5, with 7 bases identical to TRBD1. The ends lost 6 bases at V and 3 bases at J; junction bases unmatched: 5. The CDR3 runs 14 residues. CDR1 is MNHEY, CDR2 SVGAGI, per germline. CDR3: CASRSGQLNQPQHF. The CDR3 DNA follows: TGTGCCAGCAGGTCGGGACAGCTCAATCAGCCCCAGCATTTT.

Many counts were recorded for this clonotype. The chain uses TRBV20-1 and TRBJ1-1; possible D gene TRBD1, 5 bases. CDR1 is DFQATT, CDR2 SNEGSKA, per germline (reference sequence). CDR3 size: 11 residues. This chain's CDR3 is CSAAVGRKVFF. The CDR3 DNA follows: TGCAGCGCGGCGGTGGGACGAAAGGTTTTCTTT.

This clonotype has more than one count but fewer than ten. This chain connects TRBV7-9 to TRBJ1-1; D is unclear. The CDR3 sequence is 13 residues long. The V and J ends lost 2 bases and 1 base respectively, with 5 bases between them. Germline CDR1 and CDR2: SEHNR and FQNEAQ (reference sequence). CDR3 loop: CASSLYGNTEAFF. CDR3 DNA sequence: TGTGCCAGCAGCTTATATGGGAACACTGAAGCTTTCTTT.

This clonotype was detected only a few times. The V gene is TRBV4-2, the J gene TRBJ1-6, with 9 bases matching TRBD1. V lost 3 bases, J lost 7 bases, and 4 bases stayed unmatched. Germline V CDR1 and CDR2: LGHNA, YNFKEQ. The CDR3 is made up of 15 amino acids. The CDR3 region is CASSHEDRGNSPLHF. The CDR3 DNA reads TGTGCCAGCAGCCATGAAGACAGGGGGAATTCACCCCTCCACTTT.

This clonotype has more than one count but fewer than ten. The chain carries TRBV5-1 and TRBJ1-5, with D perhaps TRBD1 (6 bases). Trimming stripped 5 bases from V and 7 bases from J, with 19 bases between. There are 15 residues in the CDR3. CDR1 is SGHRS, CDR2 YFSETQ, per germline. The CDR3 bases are TGCGCCAGCAGTTTCGCCGGGACAAGGGACCAGCCCCAGCATTTT. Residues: CASSFAGTRDQPQHF. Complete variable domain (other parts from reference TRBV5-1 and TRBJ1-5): KAGVTQTPRYLIKTRGQQVTLSCSPISGHRSVSWYQQTPGQGLQFLFEYFSETQRNKGNFPGRFSGRQFSNSRSEMNVSTLELGDSALYLCASSFAGTRDQPQHFGDGTRLSIL.

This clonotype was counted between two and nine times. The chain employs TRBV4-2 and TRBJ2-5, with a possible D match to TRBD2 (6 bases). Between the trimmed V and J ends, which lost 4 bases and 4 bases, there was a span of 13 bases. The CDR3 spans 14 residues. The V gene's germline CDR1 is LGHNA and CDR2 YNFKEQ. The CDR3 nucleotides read TGTGCCAGCAGCCCAGGGACTGGAATAGAGACCCAGTACTTC. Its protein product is CASSPGTGIETQYF.

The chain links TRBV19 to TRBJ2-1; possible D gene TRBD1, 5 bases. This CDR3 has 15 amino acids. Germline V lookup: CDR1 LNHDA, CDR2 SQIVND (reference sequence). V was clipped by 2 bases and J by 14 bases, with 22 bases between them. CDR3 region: CASSIQGSFLVLKFF. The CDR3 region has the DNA TGTGCCAGTAGTATACAGGGATCCTTCCTAGTTCTCAAGTTCTTC. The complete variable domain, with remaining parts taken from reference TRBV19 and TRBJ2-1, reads DGGITQSPKYLFRKEGQNVTLSCEQNLNHDAMYWYRQDPGQGLRLIYYSQIVNDFQKGDIAEGYSVSREKKESFPLTVTSAQKNPTAFYLCASSIQGSFLVLKFFGPGTRLTVL.

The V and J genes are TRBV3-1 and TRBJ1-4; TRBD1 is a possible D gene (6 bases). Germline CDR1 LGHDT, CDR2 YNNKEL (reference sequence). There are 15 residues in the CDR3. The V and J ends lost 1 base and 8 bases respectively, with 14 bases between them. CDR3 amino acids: CASSQAGTLSEKLFF. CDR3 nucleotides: TGTGCCAGCAGCCAAGCGGGGACACTCAGCGAAAAACTGTTTTTT.